Shown below are 31 T cell receptor beta chains from a single sample sequenced in a study of cytomegalovirus exposure and HLA in healthy donors. Primers included in the PCR were 60 Vbeta and 13 Jbeta primers. Method: immunoSEQ multiplex PCR; TCRdb's copy keeps in-frame clones and lacks some. The sample holds some 140,000 clones, around 75% seen once. The material sequenced was PBMCs. The receptors come from a man aged 25 to 40 in good health and CMV-seropositive.

This sequence joins TRBV10-3 and TRBJ1-2; 11 bases line up with TRBD1. Germline V gene data show CDR1 as ENHRY and CDR2 as SYGVKD. V lost 5 bases and J lost 4; bases outside the gene matches: 3. There are 14 residues in the CDR3. The CDR3 DNA sequence: TGTGCCATCAGTACGGGACAGGGGGGCTATGGCTACACCTTC. Translated, it gives CAISTGQGGYGYTF.

The CDR3 DNA is TGTGCCAGCAGCACTGGACAGGGTGGCACTGAAGCTTTCTTT. This translates into CASSTGQGGTEAFF. The gene calls are TRBV7-9 and TRBJ1-1; TRBD1 agrees at 8 bases. Germline V lookup: CDR1 SEHNR, CDR2 FQNEAQ (reference sequence). The CDR3 sequence is 14 residues long. V was clipped by 5 bases and J by 4 bases; unmatched bases: 6.

V and J are TRBV9 and TRBJ1-1, with 7 bases identical to TRBD1. Germline V gene data show CDR1 as SGDLS and CDR2 as YYNGEE. The CDR3 is 15 residues long. Germline trimming cut 2 bases from V and 4 bases from J; bases unmatched to any gene: 8. The CDR3 coding sequence is TGTGCCAGCAGCGTCCAGCCGGGACAGACCACTGAAGCTTTCTTT. This codes for CASSVQPGQTTEAFF.

The J gene is TRBJ2-2, the V gene TRBV5-6; no clear D. Germline V lookup: CDR1 SGHDT, CDR2 YYEEEE. Trimming removed 4 bases from V and 4 bases from J, with 8 bases in between. The CDR3 contains 13 residues. CDR3 sequence: CASSARFTGELFF. CDR3 nucleotide sequence: TGTGCCAGCAGCGCCAGGTTCACCGGGGAGCTGTTTTTT.

This chain links TRBV7-2 with TRBJ2-5, with 10 positions matching TRBD2. V lost 0 bases, J lost 5 bases, and 9 bases stayed unmatched. The CDR3 has 17 amino acids. Germline lookup yields CDR1 SGHTA and CDR2 FQGNSA. The CDR3 nucleotides read TGTGCCAGCAGCTTAGCGGGAGCGGGGGGGCTTAGGGAGACCCAGTACTTC. As protein: CASSLAGAGGLRETQYF.

J is TRBJ2-7 and V is TRBV28, with TRBD1 matching 7 bases. Trimming removed 5 bases from V and 4 bases from J; junction bases left unmatched: 11. Looked up from germline, CDR1 is MDHEN and CDR2 is SYDVKM. CDR3 length: 15 residues. CDR3 region: CASSPGTAKPYEQYF. The CDR3 nucleotides are TGTGCCAGCAGTCCCGGGACAGCAAAACCTTACGAGCAGTACTTC.

The chain carries TRBV5-1 and TRBJ1-2, with TRBD1 identical over 12 bases. After removal of 6 bases from V and 8 bases from J, the junction contained 11 bases not matched to a gene. There are 15 residues in the CDR3. Germline CDR1 SGHRS, CDR2 YFSETQ. CDR3: CASTFGGTGGEGYTF. The CDR3 DNA reads as TGCGCCAGCACCTTTGGAGGGACAGGGGGCGAAGGCTACACCTTC. Filled out from reference TRBV5-1 and TRBJ1-2, the complete variable domain reads KAGVTQTPRYLIKTRGQQVTLSCSPISGHRSVSWYQQTPGQGLQFLFEYFSETQRNKGNFPGRFSGRQFSNSRSEMNVSTLELGDSALYLCASTFGGTGGEGYTFGSGTRLTVV.

The chain carries TRBV12-5 and TRBJ1-1; 10 bases line up with TRBD1. The CDR3 has 17 amino acids. CDR1 is LGHNT, CDR2 FRNRAP, per germline. Trimming took 2 bases from V and 0 from J; bases not matched to a gene: 6. CDR3 sequence: CASGLRGQGLVNTEAFF. The CDR3, as DNA: TGTGCTAGTGGTTTGAGGGGACAGGGGCTGGTGAACACTGAAGCTTTCTTT.

This chain's CDR3 is CSASGQGYTF. The CDR3 DNA reads TGCAGTGCTTCCGGACAGGGCTACACCTTC. The chain combines TRBV20-1 with TRBJ1-2, with D perhaps TRBD1 (6 bases). Deletions cut 5 bases from V and 8 bases from J, with 9 bases between. The CDR3 is 10 residues long. CDR1 is DFQATT, CDR2 SNEGSKA, per germline (reference sequence).

This clone came up once. This chain links TRBV2 with TRBJ2-1; 11 nucleotides agree with TRBD2. V gave up 5 bases and J gave up 6 bases; unmatched junction bases: 6. The germline V gene has CDR1 SNHLY and CDR2 FYNNEI. This CDR3 has 15 residues. The CDR3 here is CASSRTSGSLNEQFF. As DNA, the CDR3 is TGTGCCAGCAGTAGAACTAGCGGGAGTCTCAATGAGCAGTTCTTC. The full variable domain, its missing parts supplied by reference TRBV2 and TRBJ2-1, is EPEVTQTPSHQVTQMGQEVILRCVPISNHLYFYWYRQILGQKVEFLVSFYNNEISEKSEIFDDQFSVERPDGSNFTLKIRSTKLEDSAMYFCASSRTSGSLNEQFFGPGTRLTVL.

This chain joins TRBV28 and TRBJ1-5; D is possibly TRBD1 (5 bases). V lost 1 base and J 6 bases, leaving 10 bases between the germline ends. The CDR3 loop spans 14 amino acids. Germline values: CDR1 MDHEN, CDR2 SYDVKM. The CDR3 sequence is CASSLSRERQPQHF. The CDR3 DNA sequence: TGTGCCAGCAGTTTATCCAGGGAACGTCAGCCCCAGCATTTT.

The V call is TRBV19, the J call TRBJ2-7; D might be TRBD1 (5 bases). Trimming cost V 1 base and J 6 bases, with 10 bases left between them. The CDR3 is 13 amino acids. The germline gives CDR1 LNHDA, CDR2 SQIVND (reference sequence). The CDR3 nucleotides read TGTGCCAGTAGTATAGGGGCAGGGCGCGAGCAGTACTTC. Its protein is CASSIGAGREQYF. The variable domain in full, completed from reference TRBV19 and TRBJ2-7, reads DGGITQSPKYLFRKEGQNVTLSCEQNLNHDAMYWYRQDPGQGLRLIYYSQIVNDFQKGDIAEGYSVSREKKESFPLTVTSAQKNPTAFYLCASSIGAGREQYFGPGTRLTVT.

The chain links TRBV29-1 to TRBJ2-2; 12 positions match TRBD1. CDR1 and CDR2 (germline): SQVTM, ANQGSEA. V lost 7 bases, J lost 4 bases, and 7 bases stayed unmatched. The CDR3 contains 15 residues. The CDR3 region is CSAVRDRGRTGELFF. CDR3 nucleotide sequence: TGCAGCGCGGTCCGGGACAGGGGGCGCACCGGGGAGCTGTTTTTT.

This clone was observed a handful of times. The chain employs TRBV27 and TRBJ2-1, with D perhaps matching TRBD2 (5 bases). In germline, CDR1 is MNHEY, CDR2 SMNVEV (reference sequence). The V gene lost 1 base and the J gene lost 7 bases, with 14 bases spanning the gap. The CDR3 is 15 residues long. CDR3 in amino acids: CASSLFGLTLNEQFF. The DNA of the CDR3 is TGTGCCAGCAGTTTATTCGGACTGACTCTTAATGAGCAGTTCTTC.

The rearrangement joins TRBV6-6 to TRBJ2-5; 7 nucleotides line up with TRBD2. The end of the DNA fits TRBJ2-7 better, so the J call may be wrong. Germline values: CDR1 MNHNY, CDR2 SVGAGI (reference sequence). The CDR3 loop spans 15 amino acids. CDR3 sequence: CASSQGGSGKAEQYF. CDR3 DNA sequence: TGTGCCAGCAGCCAGGGCGGGAGCGGGAAAGCCGAGCAGTACTTC.

This chain connects TRBV12-5 to TRBJ1-5, with unresolved D. The CDR3 sequence is 13 residues long. Trimming cost V 1 base and J 5 bases, with 6 bases left between them. CDR1 is LGHNT, CDR2 FRNRAP, per germline. This chain's CDR3 is CASGLARDQPQHF. For the CDR3, the DNA is TGTGCTAGTGGTTTGGCCCGGGATCAGCCCCAGCATTTT. The full variable domain, rest sourced from reference TRBV12-5 and TRBJ1-5, is DARVTQTPRHKVTEMGQEVTMRCQPILGHNTVFWYRQTMMQGLELLAYFRNRAPLDDSGMPKDRFSAEMPDATLATLKIQPSEPRDSAVYFCASGLARDQPQHFGDGTRLSIL.

The chain couples TRBV19 to TRBJ2-7, with TRBD1 matching over 7 bases. The CDR3 sequence is 14 residues long. Germline loops: CDR1 LNHDA, CDR2 SQIVND (reference sequence). V shed 1 base, J shed 3 bases, and the junction held 3 bases outside the gene matches. As DNA, the CDR3 is TGTGCCAGTAGTATAGGGGCAGGGGGCTACGAGCAGTACTTC. It is translated as CASSIGAGGYEQYF.

This sequence joins TRBV2 and TRBJ1-2, with 10 bases identical to TRBD1. V gave up 6 bases and J gave up 4 bases; unmatched junction bases: 8. CDR1 is SNHLY, CDR2 FYNNEI, per germline. This CDR3 has 15 amino acids. DNA for the CDR3: TGTGCCAGCAGCGTACGGGACAGGGGAGGCTATGGCTACACCTTC. Its translation is CASSVRDRGGYGYTF.

This sequence joins TRBV10-3 and TRBJ2-7; TRBD2 matches 11 bases. V shed 4 bases, J shed 1 base, and the junction held 3 bases outside the gene matches. The CDR3 extends over 15 amino acids. CDR1 and CDR2 (germline): ENHRY, SYGVKD. The CDR3 protein is CAISGSSGGSYEQYF. The CDR3 bases are TGTGCCATCAGTGGGTCTAGCGGGGGGTCCTACGAGCAGTACTTC.

The chain couples TRBV27 to TRBJ2-4, with a possible D match to TRBD2 (5 bases). The CDR3 length is 16 residues. Trimming shortened V by 1 base and J by 8 bases, and 18 bases separated the two germline ends. Germline V CDR1 and CDR2: MNHEY, SMNVEV (reference sequence). This CDR3 is CASSLYGQRVRDIQYF. In DNA form, the CDR3 reads TGTGCCAGCAGTTTATACGGGCAGCGAGTGAGGGACATTCAGTACTTC.

The rearrangement links TRBV15 to TRBJ2-7, with TRBD1 matching over 8 bases. CDR3 length equals 13 residues. CDR1 and CDR2 from the germline V gene are LNHNV and YYDKDF (reference sequence). Trimming at V came to 4 bases and at J to 3 bases, leaving 2 bases not matched to a gene. CDR3 sequence: CATSIGQGYEQYF. CDR3 in DNA: TGTGCCACCAGCATCGGACAGGGCTACGAGCAGTACTTC.

This clone was counted once. The chain carries TRBV5-8 and TRBJ1-2; 9 bases agree with TRBD1. V dropped 2 bases and J dropped 4; count of bases not matched to a gene: 3. Germline values: CDR1 SGHTS, CDR2 YDEGEE. The CDR3 extends over 14 amino acids. CDR3 in DNA: TGTGCCAGCAGCTTTGACAGGGGGACCTATGGCTACACCTTC. It is translated as CASSFDRGTYGYTF.

V is TRBV20-1 and J is TRBJ1-4; the D is unclear. Germline V gene data show CDR1 as DFQATT and CDR2 as SNEGSKA (reference sequence). V dropped 1 base and J dropped 15 bases, with 12 bases sitting between them. The CDR3 contains 11 residues. The CDR3 DNA follows: TGCAGTGCTAGAGTTCGGGAAAACGTGTTTTTT. It yields the protein CSARVRENVFF.

The chain employs TRBV7-9 and TRBJ1-2; the D gene is possibly TRBD1 (5 bases). The CDR3 runs 17 residues. From germline, CDR1 is SEHNR and CDR2 FQNEAQ (reference sequence). Trimming left V 6 bases short and J 1 base short, with 21 bases between. The CDR3 sequence is CASSSPGPEGLNYGYTF. CDR3 nucleotides: TGTGCCAGCAGTTCACCGGGCCCCGAGGGACTTAACTATGGCTACACCTTC.

The chain uses TRBV4-1 and TRBJ2-1; D uncertain. This CDR3 contains 16 residues. V lost 4 bases and J 8 bases, leaving 21 bases between the germline ends. Germline lookup yields CDR1 MGHRA and CDR2 YSYEKL. As DNA, the CDR3 is TGCGCCAGCAGCCCTCCATTTTATCTCGGGTCCCATGAGCAGTTCTTC. This sequence encodes CASSPPFYLGSHEQFF.

The chain joins TRBV6-5 to TRBJ1-6; a possible D gene is TRBD1 (5 bases). Trimming shortened V by 6 bases and J by 4 bases, and 10 bases separated the two germline ends. The CDR3 consists of 14 residues. The germline gives CDR1 MNHEY, CDR2 SVGAGI. The CDR3 protein is CASREQGYNSPLHF. CDR3 nucleotides: TGTGCCAGCAGGGAGCAGGGTTATAATTCACCCCTCCACTTT.

The chain carries TRBV2 and TRBJ1-2, with D possibly being TRBD1 (5 bases). Germline V gene data show CDR1 as SNHLY and CDR2 as FYNNEI. This CDR3 is 12 amino acids long. V lost 9 bases and J lost 4, with 12 bases in between. As DNA, the CDR3 is TGTGCCAGTCGCAGGGCCCCCTATGGCTACACCTTC. Translating gives CASRRAPYGYTF.

This chain connects TRBV27 to TRBJ2-5, with 8 bases lining up with TRBD2. The closer fit of TRBJ2-7 to the DNA end suggests the J call may be wrong. The CDR3 runs to 15 residues. Germline assignment: CDR1 MNHEY and CDR2 SMNVEV (reference sequence). CDR3 sequence reads: CASRISGTYSYEQYF. CDR3 DNA sequence: TGTGCCAGCAGGATTAGCGGGACTTACTCCTACGAGCAGTACTTC.

This chain connects TRBV4-1 to TRBJ2-1; TRBD2 agrees at 13 bases. Germline loops: CDR1 MGHRA, CDR2 YSYEKL. CDR3 length equals 17 residues. The ends lost 2 bases at V and 12 bases at J; junction bases unmatched: 13. The CDR3 protein is CASSQMGTGLAGVWQFF. CDR3 nucleotide sequence: TGCGCCAGCAGCCAAATGGGGACCGGACTAGCGGGGGTGTGGCAGTTCTTC.

The chain employs TRBV6-5 and TRBJ1-4; perhaps TRBD1 as D (5 bases). In germline, CDR1 is MNHEY, CDR2 SVGAGI. The CDR3 extends over 13 amino acids. Trimming removed 5 bases at V and 10 bases at J, with 14 bases between. CDR3: CASSIDRLGKLFF. The CDR3 DNA follows: TGTGCCAGCAGTATCGACAGATTGGGAAAACTGTTTTTT.

This clone has only a few counts. The chain carries TRBV7-9 and TRBJ1-4; the D is unclear. The CDR3 has 15 amino acids. The germline gives CDR1 SEHNR, CDR2 FQNEAQ (reference sequence). Trimming pared 1 base from V and 0 bases from J, leaving 6 bases between. CDR3 loop: CASSLVAATNEKLFF. The CDR3 nucleotides are TGTGCCAGCAGCTTAGTTGCAGCAACTAATGAAAAACTGTTTTTT.